This is a list of T cell receptor beta chains from one sample in a study of T-cell memory formation after mild COVID-19. TCRdb re-called the 5' RACE reads with MiXCR, one entry per CDR3 protein. This table has hundreds of thousands of distinct CDR3 sequences, over 15% appearing once. The sequencing sample was made of PBMCs or a T cell subset sorted from them (not recorded which). All receptors come from a man younger than 35 who had mild COVID-19 (a few samples of this study predate the infection). Cell type and time point are not known. CDR3s leave out the opening cysteine and the closing phenylalanine or tryptophan. The order of the fields is D gene, J gene, V gene, CDR3 protein. The D gene is left open where the match is weak.

TRBD1,TRBJ1-1,TRBV6-1,ASSELGQGWTEAF
-,TRBJ1-4,TRBV3-1,ASSPGRTTTNEKLF
-,TRBJ2-5,TRBV10-3,AISEWQSQETQY
TRBD2,TRBJ2-2,TRBV4-3,ASSQGTSGTGELF
-,TRBJ1-2,TRBV24-1,ATSEGDSRAYGYT
-,TRBJ2-1,TRBV29-1,SVTLGGPDSYNEQF
-,TRBJ1-5,TRBV4-2,ASSQTRGSAQH
-,TRBJ2-1,TRBV7-2,ASSPGGSRGEQF
-,TRBJ1-1,TRBV2,ASSESANTEAF
-,TRBJ2-2,TRBV7-2,ASSLVSGGELF
-,TRBJ2-5,TRBV29-1,SVEAGLVETQY
-,TRBJ2-3,TRBV7-3,ASSPGVSKGDTQY
TRBD1,TRBJ2-1,TRBV12-3/TRBV12-4,ASSPGQINNEQF
-,TRBJ1-4,TRBV4-1,ASSQDPAVDEKLF
-,TRBJ2-7,TRBV9,ASSADGLDSYEQY
-,TRBJ2-1,TRBV7-6,ASSLRSGYYNEQF
TRBD2,TRBJ2-3,TRBV7-2,ASSFSLRGATDTQY
-,TRBJ2-7,TRBV12-3/TRBV12-4,ASSQVLDYEQY
TRBD1,TRBJ2-1,TRBV28,ASSAGGLYNEQF
TRBD1,TRBJ1-5,TRBV5-1,ARGQGSNQPQH
-,TRBJ1-4,TRBV28,ASSWSYERLF
TRBD1,TRBJ2-1,TRBV7-2,ASSLGQGRAQF
-,TRBJ2-7,TRBV29-1,SVEVGGSGTYEQY
-,TRBJ1-4,TRBV20-1,SARGPGVPNEKLF
-,TRBJ2-1,TRBV6-5,ASSYTPGGFYNEQF
-,TRBJ1-2,TRBV4-3,ASSRNDRSNYGYT
-,TRBJ2-1,TRBV7-9,ASSLPIASNEQF
TRBD2,TRBJ2-3,TRBV18,ASSKLAGVTDTQY
-,TRBJ2-3,TRBV7-9,ASSPDPTDTQY
-,TRBJ2-5,TRBV27,ASRRAADRRQETQY
-,TRBJ2-5,TRBV12-3/TRBV12-4,ASSLLEETQY
-,TRBJ2-6,TRBV11-2,ASSPYPTGSGANVLT
-,TRBJ1-1,TRBV29-1,SVGDREAF
-,TRBJ2-3,TRBV11-2,ASSVGLGEARTDTQY
TRBD1,TRBJ2-1,TRBV12-3/TRBV12-4,ASRPRTGSNLGQF
-,TRBJ2-1,TRBV20-1,SANRLLSYNEQF
-,TRBJ1-1,TRBV4-3,ASSQVGRDTEAF
-,TRBJ2-4,TRBV3-1,ASSPRENIQY
-,TRBJ1-5,TRBV20-1,SASRRNQPQH
-,TRBJ1-5,TRBV15,ATSSGGSRIFNQPQH
-,TRBJ2-5,TRBV4-3,ASSFGTRIQETQY
-,TRBJ1-1,TRBV4-3,ASSQERDTRRGTEAF